These 4 T cell receptor beta chains originate from one sample sequenced in a study of T-cell reconstitution after alpha-beta-depleted transplantation in children. Library preparation (for TCRbeta) was performed with unique molecular identifiers. One entry per CDR3 protein, called by TCRdb with MiXCR from the PCR reads. The repertoire holds 540,000 or so distinct CDR3 sequences, with 20% to 25% as singletons. The starting material was PBMCs, mostly from graft donor cells, obtained 360 days after TCRalphabeta/CD19-depleted stem cell transplant. The receptors were gathered from a boy under three years old who had a stem cell transplant for acute myeloid leukemia, so the T cells may come from the graft donor.

This clonotype was seen many times. The chain is built from TRBV5-1 and TRBJ2-1; 7 bases match TRBD1. CDR1 and CDR2 (germline): SGHRS, YFSETQ. The CDR3 consists of 16 residues. The V and J ends lost 4 bases and 1 base, in that order; junction bases with no gene match: 8. The DNA of the CDR3 is TGCGCCAGCAGCGCATCCCAGGGGGTATCCTACAATGAGCAGTTCTTC. Translation gives CASSASQGVSYNEQFF.

This clonotype was recorded at least ten times. The rearrangement uses TRBV20-1 and TRBJ1-5, with no clear D. V was clipped by 0 bases and J by 7 bases, with 7 bases between them. CDR3 size: 12 residues. Germline values: CDR1 DFQATT, CDR2 SNEGSKA (reference sequence). CDR3 coding DNA: TGCAGTGCTAGAGATAATGGGCAGCCCCAGCATTTT. Protein: CSARDNGQPQHF.

This rearrangement joins TRBV6-1 to TRBJ1-5, with a tentative D call TRBD1 (5 bases). Germline V CDR1 and CDR2: MNHNS, SASEGT. The CDR3 contains 13 residues. The V end was cut by 6 bases, the J end by 5 bases, with 11 bases between. The CDR3 region is CASSRGSDQPQHF. CDR3 bases: TGTGCCAGCAGCCGGGGGAGCGATCAGCCCCAGCATTTT.

This clonotype was picked up a small number of times. Just one base apart from a much larger clone, this may be a read error. The chain carries TRBV6-1 and TRBJ2-2; D gene uncertain. The germline gives CDR1 MNHNS, CDR2 SASEGT. V was clipped by 5 bases and J by 7 bases, with 2 bases between them. There are 10 residues in the CDR3. CDR3 protein: CASSNGELFF. DNA for the CDR3: TGTGCCAGCAGTAACGGGGAGCTGTTTTTT.